Here is one T cell receptor (beta chain) with its context. Its antigen is not identified. The germline V and J ends were trimmed by 3 bases and 5 bases, with 14 bases remaining between them. The CDR3 totals 15 residues. Per the germline V gene, CDR1 is SEHNR and CDR2 is FQNEAQ (reference sequence). With 60 Vbeta and 13 Jbeta primers, the PCR was carried out. Sequencing used immunoSEQ multiplex PCR; TCRdb keeps in-frame clones, though not all of them. The sample yields a few hundred thousand clones, 65% to 90% seen once. This sample is drawn from a study of cytomegalovirus exposure and HLA in healthy donors. The study's findings and limits: In a later analysis, donors in an Asian-associated ancestry cluster reportedly had fewer N-insertions in productive TCRs than the cohort mean.

Sequencing was done on a sample of PBMCs. The gene calls are TRBV7-9 and TRBJ2-1; possible D gene TRBD2, 6 bases. The clonotype comes from a girl between 5 and 17 years old in good health and CMV-seronegative. This chain's CDR3 is CASSFVGLPHNEQFF. The DNA of the CDR3 is TGTGCCAGCAGCTTTGTTGGACTACCTCACAATGAGCAGTTCTTC.